The rows below give T cell receptor beta chains drawn from one sample of a study of blood T cells in healthy people across ages. In TCRdb, the 5' RACE reads were re-called with MiXCR into one record per CDR3 protein. The sample carries about 570,000 distinct CDR3 sequences, roughly a quarter recorded once. These data also formed part of another study, on T cells of mothers and their children.

Sample: blood. The origin of the receptors is a boy between 2 and 10 years old in good health. Each CDR3 is given with its conserved first and last residue. The D gene is left open where the match is weak. Clone size, where shown, is once, few, many, or a class for clones that have expanded.

clone size	V gene	D gene	J gene	CDR3 protein	CDR3 DNA
-	TRBV29-1	TRBD2	TRBJ2-5	CSVVSRGGTETQYF	TGCAGCGTTGTATCGCGGGGGGGCACAGAGACCCAGTACTTC
-	TRBV24-1	-	TRBJ2-3	CATSEGRLTDTQYF	TGTGCCACCAGTGAGGGCAGGCTCACAGATACGCAGTATTTT
-	TRBV10-3	TRBD2	TRBJ2-7	CASRGTRAYEQYF	TGTGCCAGTCGGGGGACTAGAGCCTACGAGCAGTACTTC
-	TRBV12-3/TRBV12-4	-	TRBJ1-1	CASSRRRNIMNTEAFF	TGTGCCAGCAGTCGAAGACGGAATATCATGAACACTGAAGCTTTCTTT
-	TRBV12-3/TRBV12-4	-	TRBJ1-5	CARSETTVPIMPQHF	TGTGCCCGCAGCGAAACTACAGTACCAATCATGCCCCAGCATTTT
many	TRBV4-1	TRBD1	TRBJ2-1	CASSSNRGQSYNEQFF	TGCGCCAGCAGCTCGAATCGGGGACAGTCCTACAATGAGCAGTTCTTC
-	TRBV7-2	TRBD2	TRBJ2-1	CASSLGGGGRSGDEQFF	TGTGCCAGCAGCTTAGGAGGTGGCGGGAGGAGCGGCGATGAGCAGTTCTTC
few	TRBV25-1	TRBD2	TRBJ2-5	CASSDLSAAGAGETQYF	TGTGCCAGCAGTGACCTCTCCGCGGCGGGAGCGGGGGAGACCCAGTACTTC
-	TRBV18	TRBD1	TRBJ2-7	CASSPSGTGGSEQYF	TGTGCCAGCTCACCTTCTGGGACAGGGGGCAGCGAGCAGTACTTC
-	TRBV12-3/TRBV12-4	TRBD2	TRBJ2-1	CASSPGLAGAVQFF	TGTGCCAGCAGCCCGGGACTAGCGGGAGCCGTCCAGTTCTTC
-	TRBV6-2/TRBV6-3	TRBD2	TRBJ2-7	CASSYSPSGSSYEQYF	TGTGCCAGCAGTTACTCTCCTAGCGGGAGCTCCTACGAGCAGTACTTC
few	TRBV7-9	-	TRBJ2-7	CASSLALATTYEQYF	TGTGCCAGCAGCTTGGCCCTAGCGACTACCTACGAGCAGTACTTC
once	TRBV7-9	-	TRBJ1-5	CASSPTEFSTDTQHF	TGTGCCAGCAGTCCGACAGAATTCTCCACAGATACGCAGCATTTT
-	TRBV29-1	TRBD2	TRBJ2-1	CSVEQRGSYNEQFF	TGCAGCGTTGAGCAGCGGGGGTCCTACAATGAGCAGTTCTTC
few	TRBV7-2	-	TRBJ1-2	CASMEPRTAYGYTF	TGTGCCAGCATGGAACCGCGGACAGCTTATGGCTACACCTTC
few	TRBV5-1	-	TRBJ2-5	CASSSGLHQETQYF	TGCGCCAGCAGCTCCGGACTACACCAAGAGACCCAGTACTTC
-	TRBV15	TRBD1	TRBJ2-4	CATSRDYNDRGMAKNIQYF	TGTGCCACCAGCAGAGATTACAATGACAGGGGCATGGCCAAAAACATTCAGTACTTC
-	TRBV12-3/TRBV12-4	TRBD2	TRBJ2-5	CASNLSGREETQYF	TGTGCCAGCAATCTTAGCGGGAGGGAAGAGACCCAGTACTTC
-	TRBV20-1	TRBD1	TRBJ1-3	CSAGTGPGNTIYF	TGCAGTGCGGGGACAGGGCCTGGAAACACCATATATTTT
few	TRBV10-3	TRBD1	TRBJ2-7	CAISGTDRPLSEQYF	TGTGCCATCAGTGGGACGGACAGGCCTCTCAGCGAGCAGTACTTC
-	TRBV3-1	-	TRBJ2-2	CASSQVHWTAGDGELFF	TGTGCCAGCAGCCAAGTTCATTGGACGGCGGGCGACGGGGAGCTGTTTTTT
few	TRBV5-8	-	TRBJ1-2	CASSSPRRNYGYTF	TGTGCCAGCAGCTCGCCTCGAAGGAACTATGGCTACACCTTC
-	TRBV10-3	-	TRBJ2-3	CAISESSRSGVNTGTQYF	TGTGCCATCAGTGAGTCGAGTCGGTCAGGGGTTAACACAGGTACGCAGTATTTT
-	TRBV5-5	TRBD1	TRBJ1-5	CASSISGGPQHF	TGTGCCAGCAGTATATCAGGGGGGCCCCAGCATTTT
-	TRBV10-3	-	TRBJ2-1	CAISDPGVLGYNEQFF	TGTGCCATCAGTGACCCAGGGGTTTTAGGGTACAATGAGCAGTTCTTC
-	TRBV9	TRBD2	TRBJ2-2	CASSPGGSPTRELFF	TGTGCCAGCAGCCCGGGGGGTTCCCCTACCCGGGAGCTGTTTTTT
-	TRBV7-7	TRBD1	TRBJ2-7	CASSLPGQETYEQYF	TGTGCCAGCAGCTTACCGGGACAGGAGACCTACGAGCAGTACTTC
-	TRBV10-3	-	TRBJ2-3	CAISESTDTQYF	TGTGCCATCAGTGAAAGTACAGATACGCAGTATTTT
-	TRBV20-1	TRBD2	TRBJ2-5	CSARAPGLAVKETQYF	TGCAGTGCTAGAGCCCCGGGACTAGCGGTAAAAGAGACCCAGTACTTC
-	TRBV20-1	-	TRBJ1-2	CSAQPGVYGYTF	TGCAGTGCTCAACCCGGGGTGTATGGCTACACCTTC
-	TRBV7-2	-	TRBJ2-3	CASSLGQRGWADTQYF	TGTGCCAGCAGCTTAGGGCAGCGTGGTTGGGCAGATACGCAGTATTTT
-	TRBV3-1	-	TRBJ2-1	CASSQFSGNEQFF	TGTGCCAGCAGCCAATTTTCAGGCAATGAGCAGTTCTTC
-	TRBV12-3/TRBV12-4	-	TRBJ2-1	CASSRTYNEQFF	TGTGCCAGCAGTAGGACCTACAATGAGCAGTTCTTC
-	TRBV29-1	TRBD2	TRBJ2-5	CSAGTRGIRETQYF	TGCAGCGCTGGGACTAGAGGTATTCGGGAGACCCAGTACTTC
once	TRBV29-1	-	TRBJ2-1	CSVDRDIYNEQFF	TGCAGCGTGGACCGGGACATCTACAATGAGCAGTTCTTC
few	TRBV7-9	-	TRBJ2-2	CASRAGTGELFF	TGTGCCAGCAGGGCAGGGACCGGGGAGCTGTTTTTT
-	TRBV6-5	TRBD1	TRBJ2-7	CASSASTGGEYEQYF	TGTGCCAGCAGTGCCTCGACAGGGGGCGAGTACGAGCAGTACTTC
-	TRBV29-1	-	TRBJ2-2	CSHSGNTGELFF	TGCAGCCACTCGGGGAACACCGGGGAGCTGTTTTTT
-	TRBV27	TRBD1	TRBJ1-5	CASQEGGVGYSNQPQHF	TGTGCCAGTCAAGAAGGGGGCGTGGGATATAGCAATCAGCCCCAGCATTTT
few	TRBV7-2	-	TRBJ1-2	CASSLGPEGYGYTF	TGTGCCAGCAGCTTGGGCCCAGAAGGATATGGCTACACCTTC
once	TRBV2	-	TRBJ2-7	CASRRKGDEQYF	TGTGCCAGCAGGCGGAAGGGAGACGAGCAGTACTTC
-	TRBV10-3	-	TRBJ2-1	CAITKTRVNEQFF	TGTGCCATCACCAAGACTCGGGTCAATGAGCAGTTCTTC
-	TRBV4-2	TRBD1	TRBJ2-7	CASSQDYGQAYEQYF	TGTGCCAGCAGCCAAGATTACGGACAGGCCTACGAGCAGTACTTC
-	TRBV19	TRBD1	TRBJ1-1	CASSRWTGTMNTEAFF	TGTGCCAGTAGTCGATGGACAGGGACAATGAACACTGAAGCTTTCTTT
-	TRBV15	-	TRBJ2-3	CATSPGGVTDTQYF	TGTGCCACCAGCCCAGGGGGGGTCACAGATACGCAGTATTTT